This T cell receptor beta chain is from a study of Ad26.COV2.S vaccination and SARS-CoV-2 variants. Study information: Among those in the COV1001 Ad26.COV2.S trial arm was the donor. Study-wide results and caveats: Higher spike-specific TCR breadth was found in vaccine recipients than in placebo recipients.

Germline assignment: CDR1 SGHNT and CDR2 YYREEE (reference sequence). The CDR3 is 15 residues long. V was cut by 1 base and J by 1 base, with 11 bases left in between. Worth noting for this clone: Its antigen is still unknown.

Regarding treatment: roughly 19 received Ad26.COV2.S at low or high dose, single or two shots; 5 received placebo; per-sample allocation not given. Specimens were obtained on day 63 following the first vaccine or placebo injection. TCRdb's copy holds only in-frame clones and misses some; the assay was immunoSEQ multiplex PCR. The sample lists about 440,000 clones; 90% were seen once. This receptor was obtained from a person aged 18-65 years who received the Ad26.COV2.S COVID-19 vaccine or a placebo. The chain joins TRBV5-4 to TRBJ1-2; tentatively, D is TRBD1 (6 bases). Sequenced material: peripheral blood, taken in a trial of Ad26.COV2.S vaccine versus placebo. The DNA for the CDR3 is TGTGCCAGCAGCTTGAGGGGGGCCGTTAACTATGGCTACACCTTC. This translates into CASSLRGAVNYGYTF.